What follows are 2 T cell receptor beta chains derived from one specimen sequenced in a study of shared clonotypes between healthy human individuals. The method was immunoSEQ multiplex PCR; TCRdb's version includes in-frame clones alone and lacks a portion of them. The repertoire holds some 680,000 clones, around four fifths seen once, with around 1.8% in the top ten. The sequencing input was memory CD4+ T cells sorted from blood. This sample's subset: CD45RA-negative fraction. Every receptor here comes from a woman aged 30 to 39 in good health.

This clone turned up a few times. The gene calls are TRBV7-9 and TRBJ2-1; either TRBD1 or TRBD2 may supply D (5 bases each). Germline CDR1 reads SEHNR; CDR2 reads FQNEAQ (reference sequence). The CDR3 has 12 residues. Trimming removed 6 bases at V and 8 bases at J, with 11 bases between. CDR3 DNA sequence: TGTGCCAGCAGAGCCCAGGGAGATGAGCAGTTCTTC. Translating it yields CASRAQGDEQFF.

The rearrangement uses TRBV19 and TRBJ1-5, with 8 bases lining up with TRBD1. The CDR3 extends over 16 amino acids. After removal of 4 bases from V and 5 bases from J, the junction contained 10 bases not matched to a gene. CDR1 is LNHDA, CDR2 SQIVND, per germline (reference sequence). Here the CDR3 reads CASSRAWTGSDQPQHF. CDR3 nucleotide sequence: TGTGCCAGTAGTAGAGCCTGGACAGGGTCGGATCAGCCCCAGCATTTT.